This is a list of T cell receptor beta chains from one sample in a study of blood T cell repertoires in COVID-19. Clones were sequenced by immunoSEQ multiplex PCR, and TCRdb holds only the in-frame ones, with some missing. The sample lists roughly 47,000 clones, 88% occurring once. Material for sequencing was peripheral blood. The receptor set was obtained from a man over 45 with acute or convalescent COVID-19. CDR3s include the opening cysteine and the closing phenylalanine or tryptophan. The D gene is left open where the match is weak. Only part of the rows carry a size: once, few, many, or a class if the clone is expanded.

V: TRBV20-1; size: -; J: TRBJ1-1; D: -; DNA: TGCAGTGCGTATTTGAACACTGAAGCTTTCTTT; CDR3: CSAYLNTEAFF
V: TRBV11-2; size: -; J: TRBJ1-6; D: -; DNA: TGTGCCAGCAGCTTATTTCAGGGGAATTCACCCCTCCACTTT; CDR3: CASSLFQGNSPLHF
V: TRBV5-1; size: once; J: TRBJ1-5; D: -; DNA: TGCGCCAGCAGCTTGGAGGGGGGGCTGGATCAGCCCCAGCATTTT; CDR3: CASSLEGGLDQPQHF
V: TRBV5-6; size: -; J: TRBJ2-4; D: -; DNA: TGTGCCAGCAGCCCCACGATGGACTCAGCCAAAAACATTCAGTACTTC; CDR3: CASSPTMDSAKNIQYF
V: TRBV2; size: -; J: TRBJ2-2; D: TRBD2; DNA: TGTGCCAGCAGGCGGGAGGCCGGGGAGCTGTTTTTT; CDR3: CASRREAGELFF
V: TRBV18; size: -; J: TRBJ2-5; D: TRBD1; DNA: TGTGCCAGCTCACCGGCGGGACAGGATCAGACCCAGTACTTC; CDR3: CASSPAGQDQTQYF
V: TRBV6-1; size: -; J: TRBJ1-1; D: -; DNA: TGTGCCAGCAGTGCCCAGGTCTTCCGGGGATTGAACACTGAAGCTTTCTTT; CDR3: CASSAQVFRGLNTEAFF
V: TRBV7-2; size: -; J: TRBJ2-7; D: -; DNA: TGTGCCAGCAGCCCCCAGGGGAACGAGCAGTACTTC; CDR3: CASSPQGNEQYF
V: TRBV6-2/TRBV6-3; size: -; J: TRBJ2-1; D: TRBD2; DNA: TGTGCCAGCAGCTTAAGCGGGGGGGCCTACAATGAGCAGTTCTTC; CDR3: CASSLSGGAYNEQFF
V: TRBV5-6; size: -; J: TRBJ1-2; D: -; DNA: TGTGCCAGCAGCTCGCCGGGACATCGTGGCTACACCTTC; CDR3: CASSSPGHRGYTF
V: TRBV5-1; size: -; J: TRBJ2-7; D: -; DNA: TGCGCCAGCAGCTTGGACGGGTCCTACGAGCAGTACTTC; CDR3: CASSLDGSYEQYF
V: TRBV5-4; size: -; J: TRBJ1-2; D: -; DNA: TGTGCCAGCAGCTTGGTCGGGGGGGCAGCCTATGGCTACACCTTC; CDR3: CASSLVGGAAYGYTF
V: TRBV5-1; size: -; J: TRBJ2-1; D: TRBD2; DNA: TGCGCCAGCAGCGTTGGACTAGCGGGAGGGGGATTCGATGAGCAGTTCTTC; CDR3: CASSVGLAGGGFDEQFF
V: TRBV6-6; size: -; J: TRBJ2-3; D: TRBD2; DNA: TGTGCCAGCACTAGCGGGGGAGGGCGGTCAGATACGCAGTATTTT; CDR3: CASTSGGGRSDTQYF
V: TRBV18; size: -; J: TRBJ1-3; D: -; DNA: TGTGCCAGCTCACCCACCCGACGCGATTCCAGGGGTAAAGGAAACACCATATATTTT; CDR3: CASSPTRRDSRGKGNTIYF
V: TRBV11-2; size: -; J: TRBJ2-7; D: -; DNA: TGTGCCAGCAGCCCGAGGATCCACGAGCAGTACTTC; CDR3: CASSPRIHEQYF
V: TRBV7-9; size: -; J: TRBJ1-6; D: TRBD1; DNA: TGTGCCAGCAGCCGAGTTACAGGGGCGAGGAATTCACCCCTCCACTTT; CDR3: CASSRVTGARNSPLHF
V: TRBV7-9; size: -; J: TRBJ2-1; D: TRBD2; DNA: TGTGCCAGCAGCTTAAGAGCGGGGGGGCCGAATAAGTTCTTC; CDR3: CASSLRAGGPNKFF
V: TRBV28; size: -; J: TRBJ1-1; D: TRBD1; DNA: TGTGCCAGCAGTTGGGGGACAGGGGATAGCGACACTGAAGCTTTCTTT; CDR3: CASSWGTGDSDTEAFF
V: TRBV7-9; size: -; J: TRBJ2-7; D: -; DNA: TGTGCCAGCAGCTTAGGCGGGACCGTCTACGAGCAGTACTTC; CDR3: CASSLGGTVYEQYF
V: TRBV24-1; size: once; J: TRBJ2-5; D: TRBD1; DNA: TGTGCCACCAGTGACCCACAGGGGGCAGGGGAGACCCAGTACTTC; CDR3: CATSDPQGAGETQYF
V: TRBV7-3; size: -; J: TRBJ1-4; D: TRBD1; DNA: TGTGCCAGCAGCTTATCGGGGACAGGGGGAGAAAAACTGTTTTTT; CDR3: CASSLSGTGGEKLFF
V: TRBV27; size: -; J: TRBJ2-7; D: TRBD1; DNA: TGTGCCAGCAGTGATGACAGGGAAGGGCACAGGTCGCAGTACTTC; CDR3: CASSDDREGHRSQYF
V: TRBV5-8; size: -; J: TRBJ1-2; D: -; DNA: TGTGCCAGCAGCTTCGCTCGGGATGGCTACACCTTC; CDR3: CASSFARDGYTF
V: TRBV24-1; size: -; J: TRBJ2-1; D: -; DNA: TGTGCCACCAGTGATTCCCTGGCGGAGAGCTCCTACAATGAGCAGTTCTTC; CDR3: CATSDSLAESSYNEQFF
V: TRBV18; size: -; J: TRBJ1-3; D: -; DNA: TGTGCCAGCTTTCAGGCCCTGACCTCTGGAAACACCATATATTTT; CDR3: CASFQALTSGNTIYF